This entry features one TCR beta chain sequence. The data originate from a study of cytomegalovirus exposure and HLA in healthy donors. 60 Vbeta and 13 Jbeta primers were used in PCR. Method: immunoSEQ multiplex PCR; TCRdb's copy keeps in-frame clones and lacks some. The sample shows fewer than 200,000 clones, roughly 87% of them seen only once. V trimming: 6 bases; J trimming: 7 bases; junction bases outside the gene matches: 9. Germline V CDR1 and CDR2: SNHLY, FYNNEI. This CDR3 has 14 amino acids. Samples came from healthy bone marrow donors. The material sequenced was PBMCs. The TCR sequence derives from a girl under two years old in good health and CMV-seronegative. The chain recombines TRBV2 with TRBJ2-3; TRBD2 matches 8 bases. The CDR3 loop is CASSESSGTYTQYF. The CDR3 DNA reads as TGTGCCAGCAGCGAAAGTAGCGGGACTTATACGCAGTATTTT.